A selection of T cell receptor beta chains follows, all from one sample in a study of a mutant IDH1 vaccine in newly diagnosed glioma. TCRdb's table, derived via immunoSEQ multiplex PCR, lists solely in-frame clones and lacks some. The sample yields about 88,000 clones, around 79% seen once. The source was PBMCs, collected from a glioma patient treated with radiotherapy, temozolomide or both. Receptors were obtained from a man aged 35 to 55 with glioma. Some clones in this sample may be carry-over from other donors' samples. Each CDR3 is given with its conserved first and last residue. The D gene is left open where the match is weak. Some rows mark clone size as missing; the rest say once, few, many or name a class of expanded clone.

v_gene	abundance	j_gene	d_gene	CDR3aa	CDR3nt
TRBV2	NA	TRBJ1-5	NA	CASKISGGGQPQHF	TGTGCCAGCAAGATCAGTGGAGGCGGGCAGCCCCAGCATTTT
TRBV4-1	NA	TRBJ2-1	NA	CASSLGQNNEQFF	TGCGCCAGCAGCCTTGGACAGAACAATGAGCAGTTCTTC
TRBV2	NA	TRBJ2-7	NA	CASSGQLNYEQYF	TGTGCCAGCAGTGGACAGTTAAACTACGAGCAGTACTTC
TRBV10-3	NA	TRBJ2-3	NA	CAISESADTQYF	TGTGCCATCAGTGAGTCGGCAGATACGCAGTATTTT
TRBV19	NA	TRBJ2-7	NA	CASSKDRLRDEQYF	TGTGCCAGTAGTAAGGACAGACTTAGGGACGAGCAGTACTTC
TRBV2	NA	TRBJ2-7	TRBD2	CASTKNSGGSSYEQYF	TGTGCCAGCACCAAGAATAGCGGGGGAAGCTCCTACGAGCAGTACTTC
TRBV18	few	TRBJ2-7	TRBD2	CASSPPSVLREEQYF	TGTGCCAGCTCACCCCCAAGTGTCCTGCGGGAGGAGCAGTACTTC
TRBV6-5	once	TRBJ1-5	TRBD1	CASKGQSNQPQHF	TGTGCCAGTAAGGGACAGAGCAATCAGCCCCAGCATTTT
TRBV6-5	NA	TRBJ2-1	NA	CASSYSSGYNEQFF	TGTGCCAGCAGTTACTCTAGCGGCTACAATGAGCAGTTCTTC
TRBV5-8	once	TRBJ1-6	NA	CASTEGERYYNSPLHF	TGTGCCAGCACCGAAGGGGAGCGCTACTATAATTCACCCCTCCACTTT
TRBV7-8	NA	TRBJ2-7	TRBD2	CASSLGTSGALSYEQYF	TGTGCCAGCAGCTTAGGGACTAGCGGAGCCTTATCCTACGAGCAGTACTTC
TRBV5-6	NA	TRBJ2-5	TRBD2	CASSSLGGYQETQYF	TGTGCCAGCAGCTCCCTGGGGGGGTACCAAGAGACCCAGTACTTC
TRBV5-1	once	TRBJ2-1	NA	CASSLGTENFSQFF	TGCGCCAGCAGCTTGGGGACAGAAAATTTCTCGCAGTTCTTC
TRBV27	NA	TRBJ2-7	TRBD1	CASSRPGTGGGEQYF	TGTGCCAGCAGTCGTCCCGGGACAGGGGGCGGCGAGCAGTACTTC
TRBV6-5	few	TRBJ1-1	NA	CASSYSFLLDTEAFF	TGTGCCAGCAGTTACTCGTTCCTTTTGGACACTGAAGCTTTCTTT
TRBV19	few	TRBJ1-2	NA	CASSIELASVGYGYTF	TGTGCCAGTAGTATAGAACTGGCATCGGTCGGCTATGGCTACACCTTC
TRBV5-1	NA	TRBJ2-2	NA	CASSLAGLVGYTGELFF	TGCGCCAGCAGCTTGGCCGGTCTGGTGGGCTACACCGGGGAGCTGTTTTTT
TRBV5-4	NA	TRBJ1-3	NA	CASSSQASGNTIYF	TGTGCCAGCAGCTCCCAAGCCTCTGGAAACACCATATATTTT
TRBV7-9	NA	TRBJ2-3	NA	CASSLGLAIETTDTQYF	TGTGCCAGCAGCTTAGGTCTCGCTATAGAGACCACAGATACGCAGTATTTT
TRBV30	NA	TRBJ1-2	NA	CDLPLLSGQNYGYTF	TGTGACCTCCCCCTACTTTCAGGGCAAAACTATGGCTACACCTTC
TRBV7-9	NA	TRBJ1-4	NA	CASSLEGRSNEKLFF	TGTGCCAGCAGCTTAGAAGGGCGGTCTAATGAAAAACTGTTTTTT
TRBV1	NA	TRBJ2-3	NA	CTSSLKRGGGGRTDTQYF	TGCACCAGCAGCCTAAAGCGCGGGGGTGGGGGGCGCACAGATACGCAGTATTTT
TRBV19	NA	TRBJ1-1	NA	CASKGTASNGEAFF	TGTGCCAGTAAGGGGACCGCTTCCAACGGTGAAGCTTTCTTT
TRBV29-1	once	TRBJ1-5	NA	CSVDRDTNQPQHF	TGCAGCGTGGACCGGGACACCAATCAGCCCCAGCATTTT
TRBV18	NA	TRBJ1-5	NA	CASSPRQGNQPQHF	TGTGCCAGCTCACCTAGGCAGGGGAATCAGCCCCAGCATTTT
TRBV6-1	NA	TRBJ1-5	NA	CASSEGSGQPQHF	TGTGCCAGCAGTGAAGGGAGTGGTCAGCCCCAGCATTTT
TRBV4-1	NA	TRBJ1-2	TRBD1	CASSQDLDRAYGYTF	TGCGCCAGCAGCCAAGACCTCGACAGGGCCTATGGCTACACCTTC
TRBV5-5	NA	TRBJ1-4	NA	CASSGHGAPSEKLFF	TGTGCCAGCAGCGGACACGGGGCCCCGTCTGAAAAACTGTTTTTT
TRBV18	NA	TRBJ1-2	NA	CASSPGNKVNYGYTF	TGTGCCAGCTCACCGGGGAACAAGGTCAACTATGGCTACACCTTC
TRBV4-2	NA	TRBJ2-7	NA	CASSQDEGSWTYEQYF	TGTGCCAGCAGCCAAGATGAGGGCAGTTGGACCTACGAGCAGTACTTC
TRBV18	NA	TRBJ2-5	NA	CASSPPTLDSQYF	TGTGCCAGCTCACCACCGACTCTGGATTCCCAGTACTTC
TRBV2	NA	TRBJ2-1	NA	CASSLIGGLTNEQFF	TGTGCCAGCAGCCTGATCGGGGGGCTAACCAATGAGCAGTTCTTC
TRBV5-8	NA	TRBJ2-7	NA	CASTPNRNYEQYF	TGTGCCAGCACCCCGAATCGGAACTACGAGCAGTACTTC
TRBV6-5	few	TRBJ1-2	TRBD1	CASSSHTGGLGYTF	TGTGCCAGCAGTTCCCATACAGGGGGGTTGGGCTACACCTTC
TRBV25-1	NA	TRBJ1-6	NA	CASGGLGSDSYNSPLHF	TGTGCCAGCGGTGGGCTGGGATCCGACTCCTATAATTCACCCCTCCACTTT
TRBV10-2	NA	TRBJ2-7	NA	CASEPPGINEQYF	TGCGCCAGCGAGCCCCCAGGGATAAACGAGCAGTACTTC